This T cell receptor beta chain came from a study of post-analysis software for immune sequencing data. Unique molecular identifiers featured in each of the TCR beta cDNA libraries. Input populations of about 0.85 to 11 million T cells gave rise to hundreds of thousands of cDNA molecules. Using its own MiXCR run on the PCR reads, TCRdb lists one record per CDR3 protein. The data show 750,000 to 950,000 distinct CDR3 sequences, with roughly 46% seen just once and approximately 5% held by the top ten. The CDR3 covers 15 residues. In germline, CDR1 is SGHTA, CDR2 FQGTGA. Trimming at V came to 4 bases and at J to 4 bases, leaving 7 bases not matched to a gene. Details on this clonotype: The antigen is undetermined.

Study-wide results and caveats: Multiple sclerosis patients had significantly lower normalized Chao1 diversity than controls. Under the F measure, samples that were prepared in one batch clustered strongly together. Five TRBV segments appeared more often in patients than in controls, and TRBV5-6, TRBV5-1 and TRBV20-1 were among these.

This sequence originates from a girl aged 10 to 17 with multiple sclerosis. Sequenced material: blood. V is TRBV7-3 and J is TRBJ2-3; 8 bases fit TRBD1. The CDR3 region has the DNA TGTGCCAGCAGCTCAGGACAGGGTCCCTCAGATACGCAGTATTTT. This sequence encodes CASSSGQGPSDTQYF.